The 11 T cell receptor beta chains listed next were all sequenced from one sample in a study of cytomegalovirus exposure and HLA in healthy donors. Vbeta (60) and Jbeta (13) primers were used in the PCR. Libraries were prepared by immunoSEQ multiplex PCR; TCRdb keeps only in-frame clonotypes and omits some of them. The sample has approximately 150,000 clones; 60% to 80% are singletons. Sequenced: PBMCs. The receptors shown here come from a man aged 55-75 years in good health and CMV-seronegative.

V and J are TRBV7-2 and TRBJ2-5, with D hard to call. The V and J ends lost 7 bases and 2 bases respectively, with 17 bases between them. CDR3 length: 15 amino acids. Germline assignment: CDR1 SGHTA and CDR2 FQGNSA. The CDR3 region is CASTEPRGTQETQYF. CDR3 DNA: TGTGCCAGCACCGAACCTAGAGGAACTCAAGAGACCCAGTACTTC.

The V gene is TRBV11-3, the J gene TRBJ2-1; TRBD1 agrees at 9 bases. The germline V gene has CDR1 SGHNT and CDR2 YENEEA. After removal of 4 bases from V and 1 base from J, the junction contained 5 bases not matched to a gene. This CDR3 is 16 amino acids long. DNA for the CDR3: TGTGCCAGCAGCTCCGCCGGGACAGGGTCCTACAATGAGCAGTTCTTC. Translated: CASSSAGTGSYNEQFF. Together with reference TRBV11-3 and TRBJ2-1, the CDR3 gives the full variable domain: EAGVVQSPRYKIIEKKQPVAFWCNPISGHNTLYWYLQNLGQGPELLIRYENEEAVDDSQLPKDRFSAERLKGVDSTLKIQPAELGDSAVYLCASSSAGTGSYNEQFFGPGTRLTVL.

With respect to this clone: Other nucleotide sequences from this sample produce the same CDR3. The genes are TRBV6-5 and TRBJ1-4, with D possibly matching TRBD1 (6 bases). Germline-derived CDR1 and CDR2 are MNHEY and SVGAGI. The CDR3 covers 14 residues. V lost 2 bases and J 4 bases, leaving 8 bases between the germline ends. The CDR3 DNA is TGTGCCAGCAGTTACGGACAGCATAATGAAAAACTGTTTTTT. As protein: CASSYGQHNEKLFF.

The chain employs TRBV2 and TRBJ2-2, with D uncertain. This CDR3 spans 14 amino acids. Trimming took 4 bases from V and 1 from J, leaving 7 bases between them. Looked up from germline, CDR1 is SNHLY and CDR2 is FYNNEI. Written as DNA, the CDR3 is TGTGCCAGCAGTGGAGGTCAGAACACCGGGGAGCTGTTTTTT. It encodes CASSGGQNTGELFF.

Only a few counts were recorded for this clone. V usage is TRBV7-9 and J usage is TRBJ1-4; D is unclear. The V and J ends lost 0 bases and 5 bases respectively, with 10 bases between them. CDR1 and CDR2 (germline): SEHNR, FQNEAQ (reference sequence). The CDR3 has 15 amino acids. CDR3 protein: CASSLASGGNEKLFF. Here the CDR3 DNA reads TGTGCCAGCAGCTTAGCGTCAGGAGGAAATGAAAAACTGTTTTTT.

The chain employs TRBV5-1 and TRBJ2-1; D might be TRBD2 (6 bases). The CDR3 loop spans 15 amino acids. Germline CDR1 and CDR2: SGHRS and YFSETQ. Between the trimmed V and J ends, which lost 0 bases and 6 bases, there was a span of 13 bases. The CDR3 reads CASSLELRGPNEQFF. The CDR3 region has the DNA TGCGCCAGCAGCTTGGAGTTGCGGGGACCCAATGAGCAGTTCTTC.

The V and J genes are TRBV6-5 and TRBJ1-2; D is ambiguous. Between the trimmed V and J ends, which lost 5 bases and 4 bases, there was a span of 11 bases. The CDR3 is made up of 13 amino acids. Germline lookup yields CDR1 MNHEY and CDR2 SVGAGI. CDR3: CASSARDIYGYTF. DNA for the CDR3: TGTGCCAGCAGTGCCCGGGATATCTATGGCTACACCTTC.

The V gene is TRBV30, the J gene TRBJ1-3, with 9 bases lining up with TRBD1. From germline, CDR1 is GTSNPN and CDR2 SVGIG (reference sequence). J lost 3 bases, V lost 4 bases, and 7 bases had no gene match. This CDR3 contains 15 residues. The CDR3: CAWNIGTGFGNTIYF. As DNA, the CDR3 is TGTGCCTGGAACATCGGGACAGGGTTTGGAAACACCATATATTTT.

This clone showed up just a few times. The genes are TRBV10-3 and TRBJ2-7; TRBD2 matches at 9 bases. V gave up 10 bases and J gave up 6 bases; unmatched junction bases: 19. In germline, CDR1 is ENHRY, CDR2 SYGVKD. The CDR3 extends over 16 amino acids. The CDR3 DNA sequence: TGTGCCACTCCCCAATCGCGGGAGGGCCGGATATGCGAGCAGTACTTC. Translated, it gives CATPQSREGRICEQYF.

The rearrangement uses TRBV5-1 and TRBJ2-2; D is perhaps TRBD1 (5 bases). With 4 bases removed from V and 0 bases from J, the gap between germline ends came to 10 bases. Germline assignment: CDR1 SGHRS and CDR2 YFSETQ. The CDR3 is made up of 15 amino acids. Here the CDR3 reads CASSRDSPNTGELFF. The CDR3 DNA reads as TGCGCCAGCAGCCGCGACAGTCCGAACACCGGGGAGCTGTTTTTT.

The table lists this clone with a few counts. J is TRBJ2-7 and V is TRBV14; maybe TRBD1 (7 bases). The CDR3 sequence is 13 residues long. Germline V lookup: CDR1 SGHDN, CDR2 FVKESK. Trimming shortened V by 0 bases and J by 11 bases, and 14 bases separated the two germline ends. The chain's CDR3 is CASSQDQGGGKYF. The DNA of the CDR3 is TGTGCCAGCAGCCAAGATCAGGGGGGTGGGAAGTACTTC.